The rows below give T cell receptor beta chains drawn from one sample of a study of shared clonotypes between healthy human individuals. Only in-frame clones appear in the TCRdb table, and some are missing; sequencing was by immunoSEQ multiplex PCR. This table holds about 180,000 clones, about 93% found once. Sample: naive CD4+ T cells sorted from blood. The receptors were gathered from a woman in her 30s in good health. Both conserved end residues are part of each CDR3. D genes are given only for firm matches. Part of the rows lack a size; the others show once, few, many or a class for expanded clones.

>TRBD1|.|TRBJ1-2|TRBV6-6
TGTGCCAGCCGACAGGGTATTGTGAGCTATGGCTACACCTTC
CASRQGIVSYGYTF
>TRBD1|.|TRBJ2-7|TRBV18
TGTGCCAGCTCACCACCGCACCCCGACAGGGGCTCTACGGGGCAGTACTTC
CASSPPHPDRGSTGQYF
>.|.|TRBJ2-3|TRBV18
TGTGCCAGCTCACCCGACGGGGATACGCAGTATTTT
CASSPDGDTQYF
>.|.|TRBJ2-1|TRBV19
TGTGCCAGTAGTATCGGATCGGCAGCGGGCGTTTATAATGAGCAGTTCTTC
CASSIGSAAGVYNEQFF
>.|.|TRBJ1-1|TRBV30
TGTGCCTGGAGTGTACCAGCGACATCTGAAGCTTTCTTT
CAWSVPATSEAFF
>.|few|TRBJ2-7|TRBV7-2
TGTGCCAGCAGCTCTGCCCCTTACGAGCAGTACTTC
CASSSAPYEQYF
>.|.|TRBJ1-1|TRBV6-1
TGTGCCGCCTGGCACACAATGAACACTGAAGCTTTCTTT
CAAWHTMNTEAFF
>TRBD2|.|TRBJ2-7|TRBV6-5
TGTGCCAGCAGTTACTCCGCGGCTAGCGGATACGAGCAGTACTTC
CASSYSAASGYEQYF
>TRBD1|.|TRBJ1-5|TRBV28
TGTGCCACCATTTCCTGGGACAGGGAAGTTCAGCCCCAGCATTTT
CATISWDREVQPQHF
>TRBD1|.|TRBJ1-4|TRBV7-8
TGTGCCAGCAGCCTCCCCGACAGGGGCAGGGATGAAAAACTGTTTTTT
CASSLPDRGRDEKLFF
>TRBD2|.|TRBJ2-7|TRBV5-1
TGCGCCAGCAGCTTGACTAGCGGGGGCCTGGAGCAGTACTTC
CASSLTSGGLEQYF
>.|.|TRBJ2-7|TRBV9
TGTGCCAGCAGCGTAGGGACCACCTACGAGCAGTACTTC
CASSVGTTYEQYF
>.|once|TRBJ1-4|TRBV7-9
TGTGCCAGCAGCCCTTCACCGACAGCGGCTAATGAAAAACTGTTTTTT
CASSPSPTAANEKLFF
>.|.|TRBJ2-7|TRBV30
TGTGCCTGGAGCCAACGACTAGGCGTAGCCAATGAGCAGTACTTC
CAWSQRLGVANEQYF